The 27 T cell receptor beta chains below come from one sample, sequenced in a study of control samples from healthy donors and cancer patients. Sequencing used immunoSEQ multiplex PCR; TCRdb keeps in-frame clones, though not all of them. The data hold about 48,000 clones, with about 93% observed a single time. The sample taken for sequencing was PBMCs. The receptors were sampled from a woman aged 45-65 years with head and neck cancer.

J is TRBJ2-1 and V is TRBV5-1; a possible D gene is TRBD2 (5 bases). The V and J ends lost 5 bases and 3 bases respectively, with 18 bases between them. This CDR3 is 16 amino acids long. In germline, CDR1 is SGHRS, CDR2 YFSETQ. CDR3 coding DNA: TGCGCCAGCAGTTTTATTTCCACCGGGATCTACAATGAGCAGTTCTTC. The encoded protein is CASSFISTGIYNEQFF.

The chain uses TRBV24-1 and TRBJ2-3, with D possibly being TRBD1 or TRBD2 (5 bases each). With 3 bases removed from V and 3 bases from J, the gap between germline ends came to 15 bases. The germline gives CDR1 KGHDR, CDR2 SFDVKD. This CDR3 contains 16 residues. CDR3 amino acids: CATSDRRDPPTDTQYF. The DNA of the CDR3 is TGTGCCACCAGTGATCGCCGGGACCCACCAACAGATACGCAGTATTTT.

The chain joins TRBV7-2 to TRBJ2-5, with D possibly being TRBD2 (5 bases). The CDR3 has 16 residues. Germline CDR1 SGHTA, CDR2 FQGNSA. Trimming took 0 bases from V and 1 from J, leaving 12 bases between them. The CDR3, as DNA: TGTGCCAGCAGCTTAGCGAGCGCGGGCGGCCAAGAGACCCAGTACTTC. It encodes CASSLASAGGQETQYF.

This chain uses TRBV19 with TRBJ1-1; 7 positions match TRBD1. The germline V gene encodes CDR1 LNHDA and CDR2 SQIVND (reference sequence). V shed 3 bases, J shed 0 bases, and the junction held 7 bases outside the gene matches. The CDR3 runs 16 residues. CDR3 protein: CASSMQGVAMNTEAFF. CDR3 DNA: TGTGCCAGTAGTATGCAGGGGGTAGCGATGAACACTGAAGCTTTCTTT.

The chain joins TRBV28 to TRBJ2-1, with TRBD2 matching 8 bases. The germline gives CDR1 MDHEN, CDR2 SYDVKM. This CDR3 is 15 amino acids long. The CDR3 DNA follows: TGTGTGGCCCGGGGGGGGGCGCAGACCTACAATGAGCAGTTCTTC. Protein product: CVARGGAQTYNEQFF. The complete variable domain, with remaining parts taken from reference TRBV28 and TRBJ2-1, reads DVKVTQSSRYLVKRTGEKVFLECVQDMDHENMFWYRQDPGLGLRLIYFSYDVKMKEKGDIPEGYSVSREKKERFSLILESASTNQTSMYLCVARGGAQTYNEQFFGPGTRLTVL.

The genes are TRBV5-5 and TRBJ1-2; 7 nucleotides match TRBD1. CDR3 length: 16 amino acids. Germline V gives CDR1 SGHKS, CDR2 YYEKEE (reference sequence). V shed 1 base, J shed 3 bases, and the junction held 9 bases outside the gene matches. CDR3 residues: CASSLRVDRADYGYTF. CDR3 nucleotides: TGTGCCAGCAGCTTGCGTGTAGACAGGGCGGACTATGGCTACACCTTC.

This rearrangement joins TRBV30 to TRBJ2-1, with D uncertain. The germline V and J ends were trimmed by 3 bases and 3 bases, with 6 bases remaining between them. This CDR3 is built from 12 residues. In germline, CDR1 is GTSNPN, CDR2 SVGIG (reference sequence). CDR3 loop: CAWRRFYNEQFF. Written as DNA, the CDR3 is TGTGCCTGGAGACGCTTCTACAATGAGCAGTTCTTC. Full variable domain (outside the CDR3, taken from reference TRBV30 and TRBJ2-1): SQTIHQWPATLVQPVGSPLSLECTVEGTSNPNLYWYRQAAGRGLQLLFYSVGIGQISSEVPQNLSASRPQDRQFILSSKKLLLSDSGFYLCAWRRFYNEQFFGPGTRLTVL.

This clone appeared a few times. The chain couples TRBV30 to TRBJ1-2, with TRBD1 matching over 9 bases. This CDR3 comprises 16 residues. Trimming removed 0 bases from V and 6 bases from J; junction bases left unmatched: 11. From germline, CDR1 is GTSNPN and CDR2 SVGIG (reference sequence). CDR3 DNA sequence: TGTGCCTGGAGTGTACAGGGGGCTATTATCGGAGATGGCTACACCTTC. Protein product: CAWSVQGAIIGDGYTF.

The chain links TRBV2 to TRBJ1-4; TRBD1 matches 7 bases. CDR3 length equals 13 residues. In germline, CDR1 is SNHLY, CDR2 FYNNEI. Unmatched junction bases numbered 6, after V lost 8 bases and J lost 6 bases. DNA of the CDR3: TGTGCCAGCGGGAAAGACAGGGATGAAAAACTGTTTTTT. Its protein product is CASGKDRDEKLFF.

The chain uses TRBV30 and TRBJ2-7; tentatively, D is TRBD2 (5 bases). Deletions cut 3 bases from V and 3 bases from J, with 15 bases between. The V gene's germline CDR1 is GTSNPN and CDR2 SVGIG (reference sequence). There are 14 residues in the CDR3. DNA of the CDR3: TGTGCCTGGAGCCCTCCGGGATGGCACTACGAGCAGTACTTC. This sequence encodes CAWSPPGWHYEQYF.

The DNA for the CDR3 is TGTGCCAGCAGTCGACAGTCCCCACGAGAGACCCAGTACTTC. This encodes CASSRQSPRETQYF. V is TRBV5-6 and J is TRBJ2-5; tentatively, D is TRBD1 (5 bases). The ends were cut back, 5 bases at V and 4 bases at J, with 15 bases in the middle. CDR1 and CDR2 (germline): SGHDT, YYEEEE. This CDR3 comprises 14 residues. Full variable domain (outside the CDR3, taken from reference TRBV5-6 and TRBJ2-5): DAGVTQSPTHLIKTRGQQVTLRCSPKSGHDTVSWYQQALGQGPQFIFQYYEEEERQRGNFPDRFSGHQFPNYSSELNVNALLLGDSALYLCASSRQSPRETQYFGPGTRLLVL.

The chain combines TRBV7-9 with TRBJ1-2; TRBD1 aligns across 12 bases. The V and J ends lost 3 bases and 8 bases, in that order; junction bases with no gene match: 4. Per the germline V gene, CDR1 is SEHNR and CDR2 is FQNEAQ (reference sequence). The CDR3 spans 14 residues. CDR3 amino acids: CASSFGTGGAGYTF. The CDR3 region has the DNA TGTGCCAGCAGCTTTGGGACAGGGGGCGCGGGCTACACCTTC.

The rearrangement uses TRBV5-3 and TRBJ2-7; a possible D gene is TRBD1 (6 bases). TRBV5-3 qualifies as an ORF whose function is uncertain. The CDR3 is 15 amino acids. The V end was cut by 0 bases, the J end by 1 base, with 11 bases between. CDR3 in amino acids: CARSLVQGTSYEQYF. The CDR3 region has the DNA TGTGCCAGAAGCTTGGTACAGGGTACGTCCTACGAGCAGTACTTC.

J is TRBJ1-5 and V is TRBV27; D is possibly TRBD1 (5 bases). V was cut by 1 base and J by 9 bases, with 13 bases left in between. This CDR3 is built from 14 residues. Germline assignment: CDR1 MNHEY and CDR2 SMNVEV (reference sequence). The CDR3 spells CASSLLGRGRPQHF. The CDR3 DNA sequence: TGTGCCAGCAGTTTATTAGGGAGGGGCAGGCCCCAGCATTTT.

The J gene is TRBJ1-1, the V gene TRBV28; D remains ambiguous. This CDR3 is 13 amino acids long. Germline assignment: CDR1 MDHEN and CDR2 SYDVKM. Trimming removed 7 bases at V and 0 bases at J, with 9 bases between. The CDR3 spells CASKRYMNTEAFF. Here the CDR3 DNA reads TGTGCCAGCAAACGATATATGAACACTGAAGCTTTCTTT.

The V gene is TRBV5-1, the J gene TRBJ1-3; D is uncertain. Trimming cost V 2 bases and J 3 bases, with 0 bases left between them. Looked up from germline, CDR1 is SGHRS and CDR2 is YFSETQ. There are 11 residues in the CDR3. The CDR3 DNA reads TGCGCCAGCAGCTTTGGAAACACCATATATTTT. Encoded protein: CASSFGNTIYF.

The chain joins TRBV19 to TRBJ1-2; maybe TRBD1 (6 bases). The ends were cut back, 3 bases at V and 4 bases at J, with 18 bases in the middle. CDR3 length: 16 amino acids. CDR1 and CDR2 from the germline V gene are LNHDA and SQIVND (reference sequence). The CDR3: CASSIPGRGRGYGYTF. CDR3 nucleotides: TGTGCCAGTAGTATCCCCGGCAGGGGAAGGGGCTATGGCTACACCTTC.

J is TRBJ1-5 and V is TRBV6-5; D gene uncertain. V gave up 4 bases and J gave up 0 bases, with 7 bases separating them. CDR3 length: 14 residues. Germline loops: CDR1 MNHEY, CDR2 SVGAGI. DNA of the CDR3: TGTGCCAGCAGTTCGACCTATAGCAATCAGCCCCAGCATTTT. Its protein product is CASSSTYSNQPQHF.

The rearrangement joins TRBV29-1 to TRBJ1-5; D possibly corresponds to TRBD1 (5 bases). The germline V gene has CDR1 SQVTM and CDR2 ANQGSEA. CDR3 length: 13 residues. The V end was cut by 5 bases, the J end by 5 bases, with 13 bases between. The CDR3: CSVQGTLDQPQHF. CDR3 coding DNA: TGCAGCGTTCAAGGGACTCTCGATCAGCCCCAGCATTTT. Combining the CDR3 with reference TRBV29-1 and TRBJ1-5 gives the whole variable domain SAVISQKPSRDICQRGTSLTIQCQVDSQVTMMFWYRQQPGQSLTLIATANQGSEATYESGFVIDKFPISRPNLTFSTLTVSNMSPEDSSIYLCSVQGTLDQPQHFGDGTRLSIL.

Written as DNA, the CDR3 is TGTGCCAGCAGCCACGGAGGGGACACTGAAGCTTTCTTT. Its translation is CASSHGGDTEAFF. The V and J genes are TRBV7-9 and TRBJ1-1, with D possibly TRBD1 on 5 matching bases. The CDR3 covers 13 residues. Trimming pared 5 bases from V and 3 bases from J, leaving 10 bases between. The V gene's germline CDR1 is SEHNR and CDR2 FQNEAQ (reference sequence).

This chain joins TRBV7-2 and TRBJ2-7, with D uncertain. The CDR3 is made up of 14 amino acids. The V end lost 4 bases, the J end lost 3 bases, and 13 bases lay between the germline ends. In germline, CDR1 is SGHTA, CDR2 FQGNSA. The CDR3 sequence is CASSSPGSLYEQYF. The DNA of the CDR3 is TGTGCCAGCAGCTCCCCAGGAAGTCTCTACGAGCAGTACTTC.

V usage is TRBV28 and J usage is TRBJ1-6; D may be TRBD1 (5 bases). There are 14 residues in the CDR3. Germline V lookup: CDR1 MDHEN, CDR2 SYDVKM. Trimming removed 5 bases at V and 3 bases at J, with 8 bases between. The CDR3 reads CASSEGSYNSPLHF. Written as DNA, the CDR3 is TGTGCCAGCAGTGAGGGGAGCTATAATTCACCCCTCCACTTT.

V usage is TRBV27 and J usage is TRBJ2-1; 10 nucleotides align to TRBD2. This CDR3 spans 18 amino acids. From germline, CDR1 is MNHEY and CDR2 SMNVEV (reference sequence). Losses at the gene ends were 8 bases for V and 8 bases for J; bases not matched to a gene: 21. CDR3 residues: CASSTLVGSSGSIDEQFF. The DNA of the CDR3 is TGTGCCAGCTCAACTTTAGTCGGTTCTAGCGGGAGCATCGATGAGCAGTTCTTC.

CDR3 bases: TGCAGCGTACCGACAGGCCCGAACACTGAAGCTTTCTTT. Protein product: CSVPTGPNTEAFF. The chain has TRBV29-1 and TRBJ1-1, with D perhaps TRBD1 (6 bases). CDR1 is SQVTM, CDR2 ANQGSEA, per germline. The V end was cut by 6 bases, the J end by 1 base, with 12 bases between. The length of the CDR3 is 13 residues.

The chain is built from TRBV20-1 and TRBJ2-4; possibly TRBD2 for D (5 bases). V lost 3 bases and J lost 7, with 16 bases in between. Germline CDR1 reads DFQATT; CDR2 reads SNEGSKA (reference sequence). CDR3 length equals 14 residues. The CDR3 DNA reads TGCAGTGCTAGTGCCGGGAAACCCCCCAACATTCAGTACTTC. Amino acids: CSASAGKPPNIQYF.

This sequence joins TRBV5-1 and TRBJ2-3; 10 bases agree with TRBD1. Germline lookup yields CDR1 SGHRS and CDR2 YFSETQ. The V and J ends lost 2 bases and 4 bases, in that order; junction bases with no gene match: 1. The CDR3 totals 14 residues. CDR3 DNA sequence: TGCGCCAGCAGCTTCGGGACAGGGGCAGATACGCAGTATTTT. Translation: CASSFGTGADTQYF.

The chain couples TRBV27 to TRBJ2-7, with D perhaps TRBD2 (5 bases). The CDR3 consists of 15 residues. The V gene lost 4 bases and the J gene lost 0 bases, with 13 bases spanning the gap. The germline V gene encodes CDR1 MNHEY and CDR2 SMNVEV (reference sequence). CDR3: CASSYFDGSSYEQYF. In DNA, the CDR3 is TGTGCCAGCAGTTATTTCGATGGGAGCTCCTACGAGCAGTACTTC.